This T cell receptor beta chain was sequenced during a study of control samples from healthy donors and cancer patients. The J segment lost 2 bases and the V segment lost 4 bases, leaving 7 bases of the junction unmatched. Germline V lookup: CDR1 MNHEY, CDR2 SMNVEV (reference sequence). The CDR3 is 17 amino acids. Only in-frame clones appear in the TCRdb table, and some are missing; sequencing was by immunoSEQ multiplex PCR. The sample gives approximately 89,000 clones, around 87% of which show up once; around 20% is in the top ten. The rearrangement uses TRBV27 and TRBJ2-3; 12 nucleotides agree with TRBD2. The source is a man aged 50 to 60 in good health. Sample: blood. As DNA, the CDR3 is TGTGCCAGCAGTTCTCCGGGACTAGCGGGTCTCACAGATACGCAGTATTTT. This gives the protein CASSSPGLAGLTDTQYF.